Listed below are T cell receptor beta chains from one sample, sequenced in a study of beta chain features in type 1 diabetes. The protocol was immunoSEQ multiplex PCR, while the TCRdb copy is restricted to in-frame clones and leaves out a portion. The sample yields 130,000 or so clones, about 10% seen once. The sample was central memory CD4+ T cells from blood. These receptors originate from a man younger than 45 with type 1 diabetes. CDR3s include the opening cysteine and the closing phenylalanine or tryptophan. Each record gives: clone size, J gene, D gene, V gene, CDR3 protein, CDR3 DNA. The D gene is left open where the match is weak. Clone size is shown for a subset of rows, as once, few, many or a class of expanded clone.

. | TRBJ2-6 | . | TRBV6-5 | CASRKEGSGANVLTF | TGTGCCAGCAGAAAGGAGGGTTCTGGGGCCAACGTCCTGACTTTC
. | TRBJ2-2 | . | TRBV5-1 | CASSSITSTNTGELFF | TGCGCCAGCAGCTCCATTACTAGTACGAACACCGGGGAGCTGTTTTTT
. | TRBJ2-4 | . | TRBV5-1 | CASSYSGVAKNIQYF | TGCGCCAGCAGCTACAGCGGAGTAGCCAAAAACATTCAGTACTTC
. | TRBJ1-5 | TRBD1 | TRBV4-3 | CASSQEDRVGQPQHF | TGCGCCAGCAGCCAAGAAGACAGGGTGGGCCAGCCCCAGCATTTT
few | TRBJ2-1 | TRBD1 | TRBV7-9 | CASTIRGRGPYNEQFF | TGTGCCAGCACCATCCGGGGCAGGGGGCCCTACAATGAGCAGTTCTTC
few | TRBJ2-1 | TRBD1 | TRBV7-9 | CASSIGQGPYNEQFF | TGTGCCAGCAGCATCGGACAGGGACCTTACAATGAGCAGTTCTTC
. | TRBJ1-1 | . | TRBV30 | CAWSVRTGNEAFF | TGTGCCTGGAGTGTACGGACGGGGAATGAAGCTTTCTTT
. | TRBJ2-1 | . | TRBV20-1 | CSYFSYNEQFF | TGCAGTTACTTCTCCTACAATGAGCAGTTCTTC
few | TRBJ1-2 | . | TRBV7-2 | CASSHDGRAGGYTF | TGTGCCAGCAGCCACGACGGGAGAGCGGGGGGCTACACCTTC
few | TRBJ2-5 | . | TRBV7-2 | CASSPGLVPQYF | TGTGCCAGCAGCCCCGGCCTAGTTCCCCAGTACTTC
. | TRBJ2-1 | . | TRBV5-1 | CASSWGDSRPEDNEQFF | TGCGCCAGCAGCTGGGGGGACAGCCGACCTGAGGACAATGAGCAGTTCTTC
few | TRBJ1-2 | TRBD1 | TRBV30 | CAWSEGGADYYYGYTF | TGTGCCTGGAGTGAAGGGGGCGCGGATTATTACTATGGCTACACCTTC
few | TRBJ2-5 | . | TRBV29-1 | CSVMRGQQETQYF | TGCAGCGTGATGAGAGGGCAGCAAGAGACCCAGTACTTC
few | TRBJ1-5 | TRBD1 | TRBV5-1 | CASSLDGTAYNQPQHF | TGCGCCAGCAGCTTGGACGGGACAGCTTACAATCAGCCCCAGCATTTT
. | TRBJ2-5 | . | TRBV9 | CASSVAAGLYQETQYF | TGTGCCAGCAGCGTAGCTGCGGGACTGTACCAAGAGACCCAGTACTTC
few | TRBJ1-5 | . | TRBV9 | CASSAGFGNQPQHF | TGTGCCAGCAGCGCGGGGTTTGGGAATCAGCCCCAGCATTTT
. | TRBJ2-2 | . | TRBV30 | CAWSVHLNTGELFF | TGTGCCTGGAGTGTACACCTTAACACCGGGGAGCTGTTTTTT
. | TRBJ1-6 | . | TRBV6-6 | CASSYGAAAYNSPLHF | TGTGCCAGCAGTTACGGGGCGGCGGCCTATAATTCACCCCTCCACTTT
. | TRBJ1-6 | . | TRBV27 | CASSDFRRPNSPLHF | TGTGCCAGCAGTGACTTCAGACGGCCCAATTCACCCCTCCACTTT
few | TRBJ2-1 | . | TRBV19 | CASRPQANSYNEQFF | TGTGCCAGTAGGCCTCAGGCAAACTCCTACAATGAGCAGTTCTTC
. | TRBJ1-2 | TRBD1 | TRBV28 | CASSSTGEGDGYTF | TGTGCCAGCAGTTCGACAGGGGAAGGAGATGGCTACACCTTC
few | TRBJ2-7 | . | TRBV5-1 | CASSLGGTGNYEQYF | TGCGCCAGCAGCTTGGGAGGAACAGGGAACTACGAGCAGTACTTC
few | TRBJ2-4 | . | TRBV25-1 | CAIRERERAKNIQYF | TGTGCCATCCGGGAGAGGGAAAGGGCCAAAAACATTCAGTACTTC
. | TRBJ2-5 | TRBD1 | TRBV11-2 | CASSLAPDREETQYF | TGTGCCAGCAGCTTAGCCCCGGACAGGGAAGAGACCCAGTACTTC
few | TRBJ1-6 | . | TRBV7-9 | CASSLGAQGYSPLHF | TGTGCCAGCAGCTTAGGAGCCCAGGGTTATTCACCCCTCCACTTT
few | TRBJ2-7 | . | TRBV11-1 | CASSSEGVQQYF | TGTGCCAGCAGCTCGGAGGGCGTCCAGCAGTACTTC
. | TRBJ2-7 | TRBD1 | TRBV7-2 | CASSLSSGQTYEQYF | TGTGCCAGCAGCTTAAGTTCGGGACAGACTTACGAGCAGTACTTC
. | TRBJ2-5 | TRBD1 | TRBV5-5 | CASSLEGTVQETQYF | TGTGCCAGCAGCTTGGAAGGGACAGTACAAGAGACCCAGTACTTC
few | TRBJ1-1 | TRBD1 | TRBV6-5 | CASSEEGAMDEAFF | TGTGCCAGCAGTGAGGAGGGGGCGATGGATGAAGCTTTCTTT
. | TRBJ1-4 | . | TRBV18 | CASSPQRRIEKLFF | TGTGCCAGCTCACCACAGAGGAGGATTGAAAAACTGTTTTTT
. | TRBJ1-1 | TRBD1 | TRBV2 | CASRVDRGIEAFF | TGTGCCAGCAGAGTCGACAGGGGGATTGAAGCTTTCTTT
. | TRBJ2-2 | TRBD2 | TRBV25-1 | CASSEPGGDTGELFF | TGTGCCAGCAGTGAACCGGGAGGGGATACCGGGGAGCTGTTTTTT
many | TRBJ2-2 | TRBD1 | TRBV7-3 | CASSSDRGYTGELFF | TGTGCCAGCAGCTCCGACAGGGGTTACACCGGGGAGCTGTTTTTT
. | TRBJ2-5 | TRBD2 | TRBV30 | CARGGSETQYF | TGTGCCCGGGGGGGTTCGGAGACCCAGTACTTC
few | TRBJ2-2 | . | TRBV7-9 | CASSLDRSGELFF | TGTGCCAGCAGCTTAGACAGGTCCGGGGAGCTGTTTTTT
. | TRBJ2-3 | . | TRBV2 | CASSGRRGITDTQYF | TGTGCCAGCAGTGGAAGAAGGGGGATTACAGATACGCAGTATTTT
. | TRBJ1-5 | . | TRBV9 | CASSHRDQPQHF | TGTGCCAGCAGCCACAGAGATCAGCCCCAGCATTTT
few | TRBJ1-5 | TRBD1 | TRBV6-6 | CASSSGTGAQPQHF | TGTGCCAGCAGTTCCGGGACAGGGGCTCAGCCCCAGCATTTT
. | TRBJ2-5 | . | TRBV7-6 | CASSFRENPWETQYF | TGTGCCAGCAGCTTCCGGGAGAACCCTTGGGAGACCCAGTACTTC
. | TRBJ1-1 | . | TRBV7-9 | CASSSPETNTEAFF | TGTGCCAGCAGTTCCCCTGAAACTAACACTGAAGCTTTCTTT
. | TRBJ2-7 | TRBD2 | TRBV11-1 | CASSGLAGSYEQYF | TGTGCCAGCAGCGGACTAGCGGGGTCCTACGAGCAGTACTTC
once | TRBJ2-5 | TRBD1 | TRBV7-9 | CASRPQGAGETQYF | TGTGCCAGCAGACCACAGGGGGCCGGGGAGACCCAGTACTTC
many | TRBJ2-5 | . | TRBV7-7 | CASSLISSGDQETQYF | TGTGCTAGCAGCCTTATCTCTTCAGGGGACCAAGAGACCCAGTACTTC
. | TRBJ1-2 | . | TRBV7-2 | CASSLNQGRYGYTF | TGTGCCAGCAGCTTAAATCAGGGCCGCTATGGCTACACCTTC
few | TRBJ1-6 | . | TRBV25-1 | CASSEFSSYNSPLHF | TGTGCCAGCAGTGAATTCAGCTCCTATAATTCACCCCTCCACTTT
few | TRBJ1-6 | . | TRBV9 | CASSIQGDNSPLHF | TGTGCCAGCAGTATACAGGGAGATAATTCACCCCTCCACTTT